The text below deals with one T cell receptor (beta chain). TCRdb recomputed calls from the 5' RACE reads with MiXCR, one row per CDR3 protein. This repertoire shows roughly 770,000 distinct CDR3 sequences, about 18% found once; its top ten account for about 12%. V lost 6 bases and J lost 8; bases outside the gene matches: 13. The V gene's germline CDR1 is MNHEY and CDR2 SVGEGT. This CDR3 comprises 15 residues. The data originate from a study of identical twins. The data were also submitted as part of a second study, on T cells expressing NK-cell markers.

Sequencing input: PBMCs. This TCR derives from a woman aged 18-30 years in good health. The chain uses TRBV6-2 or TRBV6-3 and TRBJ2-1, with 7 bases matching TRBD1. CDR3 residues: CASREQGRGIYEQFF. The CDR3 nucleotides read TGTGCCAGCAGGGAACAGGGGAGAGGCATATATGAGCAGTTCTTC.